This T cell receptor beta chain appears in the sequencing data of a study of beta chain features in type 1 diabetes. General study findings and limits: Across all four CD4+ subsets, people with type 1 diabetes showed modestly shorter TCRB CDR3s.

Comments on this clone: Its antigen is as yet unknown.

Expressed TCRB transcripts were sequenced after all isolated RNA was converted to cDNA. The data were produced by immunoSEQ multiplex PCR, yet TCRdb's version contains in-frame clones alone and is incomplete. The sample has more than 250,000 clones, roughly an eighth seen once. The CDR3 contains 13 residues. CDR1 is MGHRA, CDR2 YSYEKL, per germline. J gave up 9 bases and V 0 bases, and 1 base lay outside the gene matches. The sequencing input was naive CD4+ T cells from blood. The source is a young man with type 1 diabetes. This sequence joins TRBV4-1 and TRBJ2-1; 8 bases map to TRBD1. The CDR3 DNA sequence: TGCGCCAGCAGCCAAGAAGACAGGGGTGAGCAGTTCTTC. Amino acid sequence: CASSQEDRGEQFF.